This entry lists 21 T cell receptor beta chains sequenced from one sample in a study of T cell repertoires in cytomegalovirus infection. From the reads, TCRdb called clonotypes with MiXCR, one entry per CDR3 protein. This sample has some 320,000 distinct CDR3 sequences, with more than 9% found just once. Sequencing was performed on PBMCs. All receptors come from a human donor in good health (CMV status not recorded). Some clones in this sample may be carry-over from other donors' samples.

This clonotype was seen repeatedly, ten times or more. This chain uses TRBV28 with TRBJ1-4; 7 positions agree with TRBD1. This CDR3 has 14 amino acids. Germline CDR1 MDHEN, CDR2 SYDVKM. Trimming took 6 bases from V and 7 from J; bases not matched to a gene: 8. This CDR3 is CASRGRGAGEKLFF. CDR3 bases: TGTGCCAGCAGAGGCAGGGGGGCCGGTGAAAAACTGTTTTTT.

This clonotype appeared many times. The rearrangement uses TRBV7-2 and TRBJ1-6; D might be TRBD1 (6 bases). This CDR3 comprises 16 residues. Looked up from germline, CDR1 is SGHTA and CDR2 is FQGNSA. Trimming removed 0 bases from V and 8 bases from J, with 14 bases in between. The CDR3 spells CASSLAGGLSDSPLHF. The CDR3 DNA follows: TGTGCCAGCAGCTTAGCAGGGGGGCTGAGTGATTCACCCCTCCACTTT. Complete variable domain (other parts from reference TRBV7-2 and TRBJ1-6): GAGVSQSPSNKVTEKGKDVELRCDPISGHTALYWYRQSLGQGLEFLIYFQGNSAPDKSGLPSDRFSAERTGGSVSTLTIQRTQQEDSAVYLCASSLAGGLSDSPLHFGNGTRLTVT.

This clonotype has a handful of counts. The rearrangement links TRBV7-2 to TRBJ2-1; D call uncertain. Trimming took 5 bases from V and 7 from J, leaving 15 bases between them. The CDR3 contains 14 residues. Germline V gives CDR1 SGHTA, CDR2 FQGNSA. In DNA form, the CDR3 reads TGTGCCAGCAGCCCGGGTCTACTCAATAATGAGCAGTTCTTC. Translating gives CASSPGLLNNEQFF.

This clonotype was detected many times. V is TRBV7-2 and J is TRBJ2-5, with D uncertain. Trimming left V 5 bases short and J 5 bases short, with 21 bases between. The V gene's germline CDR1 is SGHTA and CDR2 FQGNSA. The CDR3 runs 16 residues. The CDR3 is CASSPPARGSRETQYF. The CDR3 DNA sequence: TGTGCCAGCAGCCCACCCGCGCGCGGATCGCGGGAGACCCAGTACTTC.

This clonotype has a count of ten or more. CDR3 DNA sequence: TGTGCCAGCAGCGTCGGGACAGTCCCTTCACCCCTCCACTTT. Translating gives CASSVGTVPSPLHF. The J gene is TRBJ1-6, the V gene TRBV7-2, with 7 bases lining up with TRBD1. The ends lost 5 bases at V and 9 bases at J; junction bases unmatched: 7. Germline CDR1 SGHTA, CDR2 FQGNSA. The CDR3 sequence is 14 residues long. Full variable domain (missing parts from reference TRBV7-2 and TRBJ1-6): GAGVSQSPSNKVTEKGKDVELRCDPISGHTALYWYRQSLGQGLEFLIYFQGNSAPDKSGLPSDRFSAERTGGSVSTLTIQRTQQEDSAVYLCASSVGTVPSPLHFGNGTRLTVT.

The sample holds a few counts of this clonotype. This chain connects TRBV6-2 or TRBV6-3 to TRBJ2-7; D is unresolved. CDR3 length equals 12 residues. CDR1 and CDR2 from the germline V gene are MNHEY and SVGEGT. Trimming took off 5 bases at V and 3 bases at J, with 8 bases between the two ends. CDR3 nucleotide sequence: TGTGCCAGCAGTATAGAGAACTACGAGCAGTACTTC. This sequence encodes CASSIENYEQYF.

The genes are TRBV29-1 and TRBJ2-7, with D possibly being TRBD2 (5 bases). The V gene's germline CDR1 is SQVTM and CDR2 ANQGSEA. The V and J ends lost 4 bases and 9 bases respectively, with 19 bases between them. There are 13 residues in the CDR3. CDR3 DNA: TGCAGCGTTGCAAACGAACGGTCCGGAGGGCAGTACTTC. Residues: CSVANERSGGQYF.

There are a few counts of this clonotype. This chain connects TRBV18 to TRBJ2-2; tentatively, D is TRBD2 (6 bases). This CDR3 has 16 residues. Germline CDR1 reads KGHSH; CDR2 reads LQKENI. V was shortened by 2 bases and J by 4 bases, with 14 bases between the two germline ends. In nucleotides, the CDR3 is TGTGCCAGCTCACCATCGGGAGCCGGAGGCACCGGGGAGCTGTTTTTT. Residues: CASSPSGAGGTGELFF.

This clonotype has just a few counts. The chain uses TRBV6-5 and TRBJ1-6, with TRBD1 identical over 7 bases. J was trimmed by 7 bases and V by 6 bases; bases with no gene match: 9. The germline V gene encodes CDR1 MNHEY and CDR2 SVGAGI. The CDR3 loop spans 15 amino acids. The CDR3 bases are TGTGCCAGCAGACCTGACAGGGCAAAAAATTCACCCCTCCACTTT. Translated: CASRPDRAKNSPLHF.

This clonotype was found a few times. This rearrangement joins TRBV6-1 to TRBJ1-5, with D unclear. The V gene's germline CDR1 is MNHNS and CDR2 SASEGT. V was shortened by 1 base and J by 2 bases, with 18 bases between the two germline ends. There are 18 residues in the CDR3. As DNA, the CDR3 is TGTGCCAGCAGTGAAGTGGCCAAGGCCTCCTGGGGCAATCAGCCCCAGCATTTT. It specifies CASSEVAKASWGNQPQHF.

Ten or more counts support this clonotype. This sequence joins TRBV7-2 and TRBJ2-5; possibly TRBD1 or TRBD2 for D (5 bases each). The CDR3 length is 15 residues. Germline V CDR1 and CDR2: SGHTA, FQGNSA. Trimming left V 1 base short and J 5 bases short, with 14 bases between. CDR3 sequence (DNA): TGTGCCAGCAGCTTAGTATTGGGACCGCGGGAGACCCAGTACTTC. It specifies CASSLVLGPRETQYF.

The chain has TRBV12-3 or TRBV12-4 and TRBJ2-7; 7 nucleotides align to TRBD1. This CDR3 region has 13 residues. Unmatched junction bases numbered 1, after V lost 3 bases and J lost 2 bases. CDR3 DNA sequence: TGTGCCAGCAGTTTGGACAGGACCTACGAGCAGTACTTC. Amino acid sequence: CASSLDRTYEQYF.

This clonotype came up many times. The chain employs TRBV12-3 or TRBV12-4 and TRBJ1-2; D may be TRBD1 (6 bases). This CDR3 contains 17 residues. Trimming removed 5 bases at V and 3 bases at J, with 22 bases between. CDR3 residues: CASSPRGEQGGYYGYTF. CDR3 bases: TGTGCCAGCAGTCCCCGAGGCGAACAGGGAGGATACTATGGCTACACCTTC.

This chain links TRBV6-2 or TRBV6-3 with TRBJ2-3; weak D call: TRBD2 (6 bases). Germline CDR1 MNHEY, CDR2 SVGEGT. Trimming left V 7 bases short and J 1 base short, with 12 bases between. The CDR3 consists of 14 residues. The CDR3 bases are TGTGCCAGCATCTCGACTAGGGGCACAGATACGCAGTATTTT. Amino acid sequence: CASISTRGTDTQYF.

This clonotype was found a few times. V is TRBV27 and J is TRBJ2-1, with D perhaps TRBD1 (5 bases). CDR1 is MNHEY and CDR2 is SMNVEV in the germline V gene (reference sequence). Trimming pared 6 bases from V and 4 bases from J, leaving 13 bases between. The CDR3 sequence is 14 residues long. The DNA of the CDR3 is TGTGCCAGCAGCGAATCCACAGGTTACAATGAGCAGTTCTTC. Translation: CASSESTGYNEQFF.

This clonotype showed up just a few times. The chain has TRBV6-2 or TRBV6-3 and TRBJ2-7, with TRBD2 matching 11 bases. In germline, CDR1 is MNHEY, CDR2 SVGEGT. With V trimmed by 0 bases and J by 2 bases, 6 bases remained unmatched. The CDR3 is 17 residues long. The CDR3 sequence: CASSYSRTSGPTYEQYF. CDR3 coding DNA: TGTGCCAGCAGTTACTCGAGGACTAGCGGGCCAACCTACGAGCAGTACTTC.

V usage is TRBV18 and J usage is TRBJ1-5; D may be TRBD1 (6 bases). The CDR3 runs to 15 residues. Trimming pared 2 bases from V and 9 bases from J, leaving 17 bases between. The germline V gene encodes CDR1 KGHSH and CDR2 LQKENI. CDR3 residues: CASSPTQGRLGPQHF. The CDR3 DNA reads TGTGCCAGCTCACCAACACAGGGCCGCCTGGGGCCCCAGCATTTT.

This clonotype has only a few counts. This rearrangement joins TRBV28 to TRBJ1-6; 8 bases match TRBD1. The CDR3 loop spans 16 amino acids. The V and J ends lost 5 bases and 0 bases, in that order; junction bases with no gene match: 3. CDR1 is MDHEN, CDR2 SYDVKM, per germline. The CDR3 reads CASSNRGYSYNSPLHF. The CDR3 nucleotides read TGTGCCAGCAGTAACAGGGGGTACTCCTATAATTCACCCCTCCACTTT. Full variable domain (remainder filled in from reference TRBV28 and TRBJ1-6): DVKVTQSSRYLVKRTGEKVFLECVQDMDHENMFWYRQDPGLGLRLIYFSYDVKMKEKGDIPEGYSVSREKKERFSLILESASTNQTSMYLCASSNRGYSYNSPLHFGNGTRLTVT.

This CDR3 is CASRQRHEQFF. CDR3 sequence (DNA): TGTGCCAGCAGACAGAGGCATGAGCAGTTCTTC. The chain is built from TRBV27 and TRBJ2-1; D unclear. Trimming stripped 6 bases from V and 8 bases from J, with 8 bases between. Germline CDR1 reads MNHEY; CDR2 reads SMNVEV (reference sequence). This CDR3 region has 11 residues.

The genes are TRBV2 and TRBJ1-5; no firm D call. Looked up from germline, CDR1 is SNHLY and CDR2 is FYNNEI. The CDR3 runs 14 residues. Trimming removed 3 bases at V and 1 base at J, with 7 bases between. In nucleotides, the CDR3 is TGTGCCAGCAGTGAGGAACCGAGCAATCAGCCCCAGCATTTT. It specifies CASSEEPSNQPQHF. The variable domain in full, with the rest retrieved from reference TRBV2 and TRBJ1-5, is EPEVTQTPSHQVTQMGQEVILRCVPISNHLYFYWYRQILGQKVEFLVSFYNNEISEKSEIFDDQFSVERPDGSNFTLKIRSTKLEDSAMYFCASSEEPSNQPQHFGDGTRLSIL.

At least ten counts were recorded for this clonotype. The chain joins TRBV7-9 to TRBJ1-1; D is possibly TRBD1 (5 bases). The V end lost 0 bases, the J end lost 5 bases, and 7 bases lay between the germline ends. The CDR3 contains 13 residues. Germline V CDR1 and CDR2: SEHNR, FQNEAQ (reference sequence). CDR3 nucleotide sequence: TGTGCCAGCAGCTTAGCAAAGGGGACTGAAGCTTTCTTT. Its translation is CASSLAKGTEAFF.